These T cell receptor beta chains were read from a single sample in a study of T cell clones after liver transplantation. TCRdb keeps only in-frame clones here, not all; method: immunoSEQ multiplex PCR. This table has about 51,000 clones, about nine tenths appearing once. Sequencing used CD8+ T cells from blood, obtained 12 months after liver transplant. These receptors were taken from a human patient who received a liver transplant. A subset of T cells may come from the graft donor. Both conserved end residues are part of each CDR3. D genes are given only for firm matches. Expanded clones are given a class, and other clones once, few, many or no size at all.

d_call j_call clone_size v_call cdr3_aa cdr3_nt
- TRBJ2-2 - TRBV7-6 CASSLIKRDPGELFF TGTGCCAGCAGCTTAATAAAGAGGGATCCCGGGGAGCTGTTTTTT
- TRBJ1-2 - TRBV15 CATSPPLFQSTIYGYTF TGTGCCACCAGCCCTCCCCTTTTTCAGAGTACTATCTATGGCTACACCTTC
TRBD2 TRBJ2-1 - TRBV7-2 CASSLVLAGWKNEQFF TGTGCCAGCAGCTTAGTGCTAGCGGGATGGAAAAATGAGCAGTTCTTC
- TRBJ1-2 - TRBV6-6 CASSYSERDYGYTF TGTGCCAGCAGTTATTCAGAGCGAGACTATGGCTACACCTTC
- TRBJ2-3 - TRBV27 CASSFYGSGTQYF TGTGCCAGCAGTTTTTATGGGAGCGGAACGCAGTATTTT
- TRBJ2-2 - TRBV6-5 CASSYRFLTGELFF TGTGCCAGCAGTTACCGGTTCCTAACCGGGGAGCTGTTTTTT
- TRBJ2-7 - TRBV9 CASSEGGIYEQYF TGTGCCAGCAGCGAAGGGGGTATTTACGAGCAGTACTTC
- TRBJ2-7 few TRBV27 CASSLRVSYEQYF TGTGCCAGCAGCCTCAGGGTTTCCTACGAGCAGTACTTC
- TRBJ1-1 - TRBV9 CASSVVGAAIEAFF TGTGCCAGCAGCGTAGTAGGGGCAGCCATTGAAGCTTTCTTT
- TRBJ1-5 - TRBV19 CASSIWGSSNQPQHF TGTGCCAGTAGTATATGGGGCAGTTCCAATCAGCCCCAGCATTTT
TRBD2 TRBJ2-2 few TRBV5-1 CASSFGTSGAGELFF TGCGCCAGCAGCTTCGGGACTAGCGGTGCCGGGGAGCTGTTTTTT
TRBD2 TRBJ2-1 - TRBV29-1 CSVDSGAIHNEQFF TGCAGCGTTGACAGCGGGGCAATCCACAATGAGCAGTTCTTC
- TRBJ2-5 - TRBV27 CASSFAEQETQYF TGTGCCAGCAGTTTTGCAGAGCAAGAGACCCAGTACTTC
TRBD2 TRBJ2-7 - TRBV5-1 CASSFSPSGYEQYF TGCGCCAGCAGCTTCAGTCCTAGCGGGTACGAGCAGTACTTC
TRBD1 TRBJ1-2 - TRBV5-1 CASSLLPTGGDGYTF TGCGCCAGCAGCCTCCTTCCGACAGGGGGCGATGGCTACACCTTC
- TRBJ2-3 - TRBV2 CASSDIQGIPDTQYF TGTGCCAGCAGTGATATACAGGGAATCCCAGATACGCAGTATTTT
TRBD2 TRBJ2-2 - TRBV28 CASSFGLADTGELFF TGTGCCAGCAGTTTCGGACTAGCGGACACCGGGGAGCTGTTTTTT
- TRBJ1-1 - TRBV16 CASNRGPEDEAFF TGTGCCAGCAACCGGGGGCCCGAGGATGAAGCTTTCTTT
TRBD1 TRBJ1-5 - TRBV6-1 CASSGTGENQPQHF TGTGCCAGCAGTGGGACAGGGGAGAATCAGCCCCAGCATTTT
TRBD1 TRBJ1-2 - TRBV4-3 CASSQDEGADYGYTF TGCGCCAGCAGCCAAGACGAGGGGGCGGACTATGGCTACACCTTC
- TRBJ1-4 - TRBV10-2 CASSESQGSWGTNEKLFF TGCGCCAGCAGTGAGTCGCAGGGCAGCTGGGGAACTAATGAAAAACTGTTTTTT
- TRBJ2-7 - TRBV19 CASSSARRRDYEQYF TGTGCCAGTAGCTCCGCTAGGCGCCGAGACTACGAGCAGTACTTC
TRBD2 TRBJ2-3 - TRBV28 CASSLAREGTDTQYF TGTGCCAGCAGTTTAGCGCGGGAGGGCACAGATACGCAGTATTTT
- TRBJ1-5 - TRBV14 CASSQGIRQPQHF TGTGCCAGCAGCCAGGGCATCAGGCAGCCCCAGCATTTT
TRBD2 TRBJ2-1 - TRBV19 CASSWTSGRSYNEQFF TGTGCCAGTAGTTGGACTAGCGGGAGATCCTACAATGAGCAGTTCTTC
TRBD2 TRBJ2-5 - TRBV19 CASSWASGRGTQYF TGTGCCAGTAGCTGGGCTAGCGGGAGAGGGACCCAGTACTTC
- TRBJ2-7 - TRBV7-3 CASSLTSLGQHEQYF TGTGCCAGCAGCTTAACGTCCCTGGGGCAACACGAGCAGTACTTC
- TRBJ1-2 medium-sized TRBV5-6 CASSQTGVHGYTF TGTGCCAGCAGCCAAACCGGGGTCCATGGCTACACCTTC
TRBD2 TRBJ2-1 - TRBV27 CASSLLGGGSYNEQFF TGTGCCAGCAGTTTATTAGGCGGGGGCTCCTACAATGAGCAGTTCTTC
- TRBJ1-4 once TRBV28 CASRTESAAANEKLFF TGTGCCAGTCGGACGGAAAGCGCGGCGGCTAATGAAAAACTGTTTTTT
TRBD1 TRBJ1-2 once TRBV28 CASSRTGENYGYTF TGTGCCAGCAGCCGGACAGGGGAAAACTATGGCTACACCTTC
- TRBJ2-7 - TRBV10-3 CAISESGDGAYEQYF TGTGCCATCAGTGAGTCGGGGGACGGCGCCTACGAGCAGTACTTC
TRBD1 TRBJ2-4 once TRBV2 CASKAGTGAPLAKNIQYF TGTGCCAGCAAAGCCGGGACAGGGGCCCCGTTAGCCAAAAACATTCAGTACTTC
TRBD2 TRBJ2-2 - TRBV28 CASSFWREGTGELFF TGTGCCAGCAGTTTTTGGCGGGAGGGGACCGGGGAGCTGTTTTTT
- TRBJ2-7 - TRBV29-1 CSVEVGQPYEQYF TGCAGCGTTGAAGTGGGCCAGCCCTACGAGCAGTACTTC
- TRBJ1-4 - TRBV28 CASSFVSVEGEKLFF TGTGCCAGCAGTTTTGTGTCAGTTGAGGGGGAAAAACTGTTTTTT
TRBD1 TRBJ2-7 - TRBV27 CASSLGPGQGSREQYF TGTGCCAGCAGTCTAGGGCCGGGACAGGGTTCTAGGGAGCAGTACTTC
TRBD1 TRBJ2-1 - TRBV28 CASSSFPGQGVNEQFF TGTGCCAGCAGTTCATTCCCCGGACAGGGGGTCAATGAGCAGTTCTTC
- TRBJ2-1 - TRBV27 CASRPSYNEQFF TGTGCCAGCCGCCCTTCCTACAATGAGCAGTTCTTC
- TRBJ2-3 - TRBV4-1 CASSLAGGLDFADTQYF TGCGCCAGCAGCCTTGCTGGGGGGTTGGATTTCGCAGATACGCAGTATTTT
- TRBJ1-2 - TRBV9 CASSVRGSYGYTF TGTGCCAGCAGCGTTAGGGGAAGCTATGGCTACACCTTC